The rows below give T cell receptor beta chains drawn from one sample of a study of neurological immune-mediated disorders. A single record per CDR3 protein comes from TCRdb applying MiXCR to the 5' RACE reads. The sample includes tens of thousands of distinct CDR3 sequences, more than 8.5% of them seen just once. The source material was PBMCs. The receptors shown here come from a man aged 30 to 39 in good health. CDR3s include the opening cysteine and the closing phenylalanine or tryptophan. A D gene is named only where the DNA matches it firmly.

CASSLTQEETQYF | TRBJ2-5 | NA | TRBV7-2
CASSTSGTGRGETQYF | TRBJ2-5 | TRBD1 | TRBV27
CSVGTGWSGANVLTF | TRBJ2-6 | NA | TRBV29-1
CASSAPRAETQYF | TRBJ2-5 | NA | TRBV5-1
CASNDRATLSDTQYF | TRBJ2-3 | NA | TRBV6-5
CSALAGTQETQYF | TRBJ2-5 | TRBD2 | TRBV20-1
CSARLGLAGGFTKNIQYF | TRBJ2-4 | TRBD2 | TRBV20-1
CSARDRDVTEAFF | TRBJ1-1 | TRBD1 | TRBV20-1
CASSQGTGEQETQYF | TRBJ2-5 | TRBD1 | TRBV7-6
CASSQATGLEQYF | TRBJ2-7 | NA | TRBV3-1
CSVLGQGYNEQFF | TRBJ2-1 | NA | TRBV29-1
CASSSGQGLNQPQHF | TRBJ1-5 | TRBD1 | TRBV12-3/TRBV12-4
CASTLTSGAYNEQFF | TRBJ2-1 | TRBD2 | TRBV7-6
CAARAPSGANVLTF | TRBJ2-6 | NA | TRBV27
CASSLYGGPSTDTQYF | TRBJ2-3 | NA | TRBV12-3/TRBV12-4
CASSQPGTGYEQYF | TRBJ2-7 | TRBD1 | TRBV4-1
CASSLSTGGYYEQYF | TRBJ2-7 | TRBD1 | TRBV7-9
CASSQDWGLGLDIQYF | TRBJ2-4 | NA | TRBV4-2
CASSSTGGIPYNEQFF | TRBJ2-1 | TRBD1 | TRBV28
CASRVAGRYNEQFF | TRBJ2-1 | TRBD2 | TRBV28
CASSQGSGGYTF | TRBJ1-2 | NA | TRBV3-1
CARGLGKRDTEAFF | TRBJ1-1 | NA | TRBV14
CASSLRDRGTYEQYF | TRBJ2-7 | TRBD1 | TRBV27
CASSQLWTGGSSNEQFF | TRBJ2-1 | TRBD1 | TRBV4-1
CSARDLRGQGNQPQHF | TRBJ1-5 | TRBD1 | TRBV20-1
CASSLSGLGLYNEQFF | TRBJ2-1 | TRBD2 | TRBV27
CASSYLPSGLADTQYF | TRBJ2-3 | NA | TRBV6-5
CASSLGDRQADEQFF | TRBJ2-1 | TRBD1 | TRBV5-1
CSSSPGASGSNRYEQYF | TRBJ2-7 | TRBD2 | TRBV7-9
CASSESGGYGNTIYF | TRBJ1-3 | TRBD1 | TRBV4-2
CASSLKGATAKNIQYF | TRBJ2-4 | NA | TRBV27
CASSLGFTYEQYF | TRBJ2-7 | NA | TRBV7-6
CSARVYEQFF | TRBJ2-1 | NA | TRBV20-1
CASSFSGQGALHQPQHF | TRBJ1-5 | TRBD1 | TRBV7-8
CCGQYTGELFF | TRBJ2-2 | NA | TRBV29-1
CATSRAGGPFGGGELFF | TRBJ2-2 | NA | TRBV15
CVSSLIGTGDHEQFF | TRBJ2-1 | TRBD1 | TRBV7-3
CASSLDGSLRYNEQFF | TRBJ2-1 | NA | TRBV5-1